This is a list of T cell receptor beta chains from one sample in a study. TCRdb independently ran MiXCR on the 5' RACE reads; one entry per CDR3 protein. The sample yields 55,000 to 70,000 distinct CDR3 sequences, about 28% seen once. The sequencing sample was made of tumor-infiltrating memory CD4+ T cells sorted from the breast tumor. Receptors were obtained from a female donor with breast cancer. Each CDR3 is given with its conserved first and last residue. Fields, in order: clone size, D gene, CDR3 length, J gene, V gene, CDR3 DNA, CDR3 protein. A D gene is named only where the DNA matches it firmly. Not all rows give a size; the values are once, few, many and, for expanded clones, a class.

>NA|NA|15|TRBJ1-1|TRBV5-1
TGCGCCAGCAGCTTGGGGGGGCTGAGGAACACTGAAGCTTTCTTT
CASSLGGLRNTEAFF
>few|NA|10|TRBJ2-4|TRBV29-1
TGCAGCGTTGAAACGAACATTCAGTACTTC
CSVETNIQYF
>NA|TRBD1|18|TRBJ2-6|TRBV5-1
TGCGCCAGCAGCCGCAGGACAGGGGGCTCTAAAGGGGCCAACGTCCTGACTTTC
CASSRRTGGSKGANVLTF
>NA|NA|14|TRBJ1-5|TRBV20-1
TGCAGTGCTAGGGAGGGCGCCTTCAATCAGCCCCAGCATTTT
CSAREGAFNQPQHF
>NA|NA|17|TRBJ2-3|TRBV4-3
TGCGCCAGCAGCCAAGATGTAGGCAGGCGGCGGACAGATACGCAGTATTTT
CASSQDVGRRRTDTQYF
>NA|TRBD1|17|TRBJ2-7|TRBV7-8
TGTGCCAGCAGCGCTGCACACCCGGGACAGGCCTCCTACGAGCAGTACTTC
CASSAAHPGQASYEQYF
>few|TRBD2|15|TRBJ2-1|TRBV5-1
TGCGCCAGCAGCTTGGGGAGGACTAGCGGGGGTGAGCAGTTCTTC
CASSLGRTSGGEQFF
>NA|TRBD1|14|TRBJ1-6|TRBV7-2
TGTGCCAGCAGCCCTGACAGGGGACATTCACCCCTCCACTTT
CASSPDRGHSPLHF
>few|NA|12|TRBJ1-5|TRBV12-3/TRBV12-4
TGTGCCAGCAGTTTGGTCGATCAGCCCCAGCATTTT
CASSLVDQPQHF
>few|TRBD1|14|TRBJ1-6|TRBV6-1
TGTGCCAGCAGTGAAGCCTCAGGGGGTTCACCCCTCCACTTT
CASSEASGGSPLHF
>NA|NA|14|TRBJ1-2|TRBV4-1
TGCGCCAGCAGCGGACCGACTGGGATCTATGGCTACACCTTC
CASSGPTGIYGYTF
>NA|NA|13|TRBJ1-5|TRBV10-3
TGTGCCATCAGTGCGTCTAGCGATCAGCCCCAGCATTTT
CAISASSDQPQHF
>few|TRBD1|15|TRBJ1-2|TRBV28
TGTGCCAGCAGTTCTCCGGGACAGGGACTCTATGGCTACACCTTC
CASSSPGQGLYGYTF
>few|NA|14|TRBJ2-1|TRBV5-1
TGCGCCAGCAGCACGGGACTTGGGGGCAATGAGCAGTTCTTC
CASSTGLGGNEQFF
>NA|TRBD1|12|TRBJ1-1|TRBV18
TGTGCCAGCTCATCCGGACAGGGTAGGCCTTTCTTT
CASSSGQGRPFF
>few|NA|14|TRBJ2-7|TRBV2
TGTGCCAGCTCCGGGGACTTTTACTCCTACGAGCAGTACTTC
CASSGDFYSYEQYF
>NA|NA|12|TRBJ1-2|TRBV18
TGTGTCAGCTCACACAGCCCTCCTGGCTACACCTTC
CVSSHSPPGYTF
>few|NA|13|TRBJ1-2|TRBV20-1
TGCAGTGCGACAAACGGGGGAAACTATGGCTACACCTTC
CSATNGGNYGYTF
>NA|NA|14|TRBJ2-1|TRBV3-1
TGTGCCAGCCGTCCGCGACAAACCTACAATGAGCAGTTCTTC
CASRPRQTYNEQFF
>NA|NA|14|TRBJ2-7|TRBV4-3
TGCGCCAGCAGCCAGAGTTGGGGTTCGGGCGAGCAGTACTTC
CASSQSWGSGEQYF
>NA|NA|15|TRBJ1-3|TRBV28
TGTGCCAGCAGTCCACCCGGGCAGACTGGAAACACCATATATTTT
CASSPPGQTGNTIYF
>few|TRBD2|21|TRBJ2-1|TRBV6-1
TGTGCCAGCAGCTCAGCTCTAGCGGGAGTCTTCCGGACGAGCTCCTACAATGAGCAGTTCTTC
CASSSALAGVFRTSSYNEQFF
>few|NA|13|TRBJ2-5|TRBV7-3
TGTGCCAGCAGCCCAGGGGTGGGCGAGACCCAGTACTTC
CASSPGVGETQYF
>few|NA|18|TRBJ2-4|TRBV7-8
TGTGCCAGCAGCCCGGACAGAGCCCTGACTCGTGCCAAAAACATTCAGTACTTC
CASSPDRALTRAKNIQYF
>few|NA|15|TRBJ2-7|TRBV12-3/TRBV12-4
TGTGCCAGCAGTCCTGAGTTAGGACCCTACTACGAGCAGTACTTC
CASSPELGPYYEQYF
>few|NA|14|TRBJ2-5|TRBV7-9
TGTGCCAGCAGCCCTGGACAGCCGAAGGAGACCCAGTACTTC
CASSPGQPKETQYF
>few|NA|14|TRBJ1-5|TRBV6-5
TGTGCCAGCAGTCCCTTTCTCCCGGGGCAGCCCCAGCATTTT
CASSPFLPGQPQHF
>few|NA|13|TRBJ1-2|TRBV20-1
TGCAGTGCTAGAGATTTGGAGGTGTATGGCTACACCTTC
CSARDLEVYGYTF
>few|NA|13|TRBJ2-1|TRBV29-1
TGCAGCGGTAACCGGGATAACCGCAATGAGCAGTTCTTC
CSGNRDNRNEQFF
>NA|NA|13|TRBJ1-1|TRBV7-6
TGTGCCAGCACCCAGAGGGTGAACACTGAAGCTTTCTTT
CASTQRVNTEAFF
>few|NA|14|TRBJ1-6|TRBV6-5
TGTGCCAGCAGTCCTGACGCTGAATGGTCACCCCTCCACTTT
CASSPDAEWSPLHF
>few|NA|17|TRBJ1-2|TRBV7-2
TGTGCCAGCAGCCGTAGGACACTCGACCATTTGAGCTATGGCTACACCTTC
CASSRRTLDHLSYGYTF
>NA|NA|13|TRBJ1-2|TRBV3-1
TGTGCCAGCAGCCAGACGGACCAGGGCGGCTACACCTTC
CASSQTDQGGYTF
>many|NA|13|TRBJ2-3|TRBV27
TGTGCCAGCAGTATCTCCCGGGACACAACGCAGTATTTT
CASSISRDTTQYF
>many|NA|8|TRBJ1-5|TRBV15
TGTAGCAATCAGCCCCAGCATTTT
CSNQPQHF
>NA|NA|14|TRBJ2-1|TRBV28
TGTGCCAGCAGCCCCGGTGGGGCCAACAATGAGCAGTTCTTC
CASSPGGANNEQFF
>many|NA|12|TRBJ2-1|TRBV7-8
TGTGCCAGCAGCTTAGTCCCAAATGAGCAGTTCTTC
CASSLVPNEQFF
>few|TRBD2|14|TRBJ2-7|TRBV7-9
TGTGCCAGCAGCTTGGGGCTAGCGGGAGCCGAGCAGTACTTC
CASSLGLAGAEQYF
>NA|TRBD1|16|TRBJ1-5|TRBV28
TGTGCCAGCAGTCGAAAAAGACAGGGTATTGATCAGCCCCAGCATTTT
CASSRKRQGIDQPQHF
>few|NA|14|TRBJ2-3|TRBV11-1
TGTGCCAGCAGCCCTCAGGCTTCCACAGATACGCAGTATTTT
CASSPQASTDTQYF
>few|TRBD1|15|TRBJ1-5|TRBV7-2
TGTGCCAGCAGCTTAACAGGGGATAGCAATCAGCCCCAGCATTTT
CASSLTGDSNQPQHF
>NA|TRBD2|14|TRBJ2-7|TRBV7-8
TGTGCCAGCAGCCGCACTAGCGCCTCCTACGAGCAGTACTTC
CASSRTSASYEQYF
>NA|NA|15|TRBJ1-1|TRBV5-1
TGCGCCAGCAGCTTGACCGGGACGGTGTCCACTGAAGCTTTCTTT
CASSLTGTVSTEAFF
>NA|NA|14|TRBJ1-3|TRBV6-5
TGTGCCAGCAGTTGGGGTATAACTGGAAACACCATATATTTT
CASSWGITGNTIYF
>few|NA|17|TRBJ1-4|TRBV12-3/TRBV12-4
TGTGCCAGCAGTTTAGTAGGCCTTGGGGCAACTAATGAAAAACTGTTTTTT
CASSLVGLGATNEKLFF
>many|NA|14|TRBJ1-5|TRBV20-1
TGCAGTGCTAGAGAGGGGGGCCCGAGGCAGCCCCAGCATTTT
CSAREGGPRQPQHF
>NA|NA|14|TRBJ1-2|TRBV6-1
TGTGCCAGCAGTGAGAACAGGGCCTACTATGGCTACACCTTC
CASSENRAYYGYTF
>many|TRBD1|16|TRBJ2-5|TRBV7-2
TGTGCCAGCTCAAAACCGAGACAGGGTTCTAAAGAGACCCAGTACTTC
CASSKPRQGSKETQYF